This TCR beta chain was identified during a study of CD8+ T cells in alopecia areata. The CDR3 runs 19 residues. Unmatched junction bases numbered 16, after V lost 0 bases and J lost 5 bases. The germline gives CDR1 SGHDN, CDR2 FVKESK. cDNA reverse transcribed from extracted RNA served as the sequencing template. The data were produced by immunoSEQ multiplex PCR, yet TCRdb's version contains in-frame clones alone and is incomplete. The sample records around 250,000 clones, roughly 69% being singletons. Study results and limitations: Against the mouse data, patients shared TCRs less clearly, possibly for HLA reasons. Scalp samples also yield sequences of resident alphabeta T cells from normal skin.

In the case of this clone: Antigen unknown.

The origin of this receptor is a human donor with alopecia areata. Sequences were derived from CD4+ T cells sorted from blood, sampled at week 0. The rearrangement joins TRBV14 to TRBJ2-3; TRBD1 matches at 8 bases. The CDR3 DNA sequence: TGTGCCAGCAGCCAAGATTCGTTACCTGGACAGGGATGGATAGATACGCAGTATTTT. Its protein is CASSQDSLPGQGWIDTQYF.